This entry is about one T cell receptor (beta chain). The data were obtained in a study of cytomegalovirus exposure and HLA in healthy donors. Using immunoSEQ multiplex PCR, the repertoire was profiled, and TCRdb retains in-frame clones only, with some absent. The repertoire holds roughly 130,000 clones, with around 89% as singletons. Germline CDR1 and CDR2: SGHRS and YFSETQ. The ends lost 4 bases at V and 6 bases at J; junction bases unmatched: 16. This CDR3 region has 18 residues. Sequencing input: PBMCs. The TCR comes from a woman in her twenties or thirties in good health and CMV-seropositive. The chain joins TRBV5-1 to TRBJ2-1; 10 positions match TRBD1. The CDR3 region has the DNA TGCGCCAGCAGCCGTCCCCCGGGACAGGGGAATTTTCGCAATGAGCAGTTCTTC. As protein: CASSRPPGQGNFRNEQFF.